Listed here are 17 T cell receptor beta chains from one sample, sequenced in a study of CD8 T cells in ankylosing spondylitis. One entry per CDR3 protein, called by TCRdb with MiXCR from the 5' RACE reads. The sample yields roughly 200,000 distinct CDR3 sequences, around 13% seen once. Sequencing used blood, either unsorted or a sorted T cell fraction (not recorded which). The receptors originated from a male donor with ankylosing spondylitis or in good health (not recorded which).

V is TRBV4-1 and J is TRBJ2-7, with D perhaps given as TRBD1 or TRBD2 (5 bases each). The V end lost 3 bases, the J end lost 3 bases, and 18 bases lay between the germline ends. Germline V gene data show CDR1 as MGHRA and CDR2 as YSYEKL. The CDR3 sequence is 16 residues long. The CDR3 region has the DNA TGCGCCAGCAGCCATGACCTGGGGGTCAGGGTCTACGAGCAGTACTTC. Residues: CASSHDLGVRVYEQYF.

In its sample, this clonotype was seen a few times. The chain links TRBV27 to TRBJ2-7; 7 bases map to TRBD2. From germline, CDR1 is MNHEY and CDR2 SMNVEV (reference sequence). J was trimmed by 9 bases and V by 0 bases; bases with no gene match: 8. The CDR3 spans 14 residues. This CDR3 is CASSLSGPREVQYF. The CDR3 DNA is TGTGCCAGCAGTTTATCGGGACCCCGGGAGGTGCAGTACTTC.

The V call is TRBV20-1, the J call TRBJ2-2; D unresolved. The V and J ends lost 8 bases and 6 bases respectively, with 10 bases between them. This CDR3 spans 11 amino acids. CDR1 and CDR2 from the germline V gene are DFQATT and SNEGSKA (reference sequence). CDR3 sequence reads: CSIRSAGELFF. The DNA of the CDR3 is TGCAGTATTAGGTCGGCCGGGGAGCTGTTTTTT.

This clonotype was detected many times. The chain has TRBV5-1 and TRBJ2-1; D unclear. The CDR3 is made up of 14 amino acids. The V gene's germline CDR1 is SGHRS and CDR2 YFSETQ. The V and J ends lost 2 bases and 0 bases respectively, with 6 bases between them. The CDR3 sequence is CASSLPFSYNEQFF. CDR3 nucleotides: TGCGCCAGCAGCTTACCATTCTCCTACAATGAGCAGTTCTTC.

This chain uses TRBV7-8 with TRBJ2-5; 11 bases are shared with TRBD2. Trimming took 4 bases from V and 5 from J; bases not matched to a gene: 12. This CDR3 comprises 17 residues. The germline CDR1 and CDR2 sequences are SGHVS and FQNEAQ. CDR3 bases: TGTGCCAGCAGCTCCCCTCCCACTAGCGGGAGACGTGAGACCCAGTACTTC. Protein: CASSSPPTSGRRETQYF.

This clonotype showed up just a few times. A junction boundary mismatches the germline segment, possibly from a read error. The gene calls are TRBV27 and TRBJ2-3; D gene ambiguous. The CDR3 loop spans 14 amino acids. The germline CDR1 and CDR2 sequences are MNHEY and SMNVEV (reference sequence). The CDR3 region is CASSISVSTDTQYF. In DNA, the CDR3 is TGTGCCAGCAGTATATCGGTGAGCACAGATACGCAGTATTTT.

This clonotype showed up just a few times. J is TRBJ2-1 and V is TRBV12-3 or TRBV12-4; D is ambiguous. Between the trimmed V and J ends, which lost 10 bases and 0 bases, there was a span of 16 bases. CDR3 length equals 15 residues. The CDR3 is CATKEIMSSYNEQFF. CDR3 nucleotides: TGTGCCACGAAGGAGATAATGAGCTCCTACAATGAGCAGTTCTTC.

CDR3 protein: CASSLGEGSTEAFF. DNA for the CDR3: TGTGCCAGCAGCTTGGGGGAAGGGAGCACTGAAGCTTTCTTT. J is TRBJ1-1 and V is TRBV7-9; D is perhaps TRBD1 (5 bases). The V gene's germline CDR1 is SEHNR and CDR2 FQNEAQ (reference sequence). V lost 3 bases and J 4 bases, leaving 12 bases between the germline ends. CDR3 size: 14 residues.

A remark on this clonotype: A much larger clone differs by one base, so this may be a read error. The chain has TRBV12-3 or TRBV12-4 and TRBJ2-5, with TRBD1 matching 10 bases. V shed 7 bases and J 5 bases; nucleotides not matched to a gene: 10. The CDR3 is made up of 15 amino acids. DNA for the CDR3: TGTGCCAGCAACCCTTGGGACAGGGGTGGGGAGACCCAGTACTTC. It codes for CASNPWDRGGETQYF.

In this sample, this clonotype turned up once. V usage is TRBV27 and J usage is TRBJ1-2, with 10 bases fitting TRBD1. V was clipped by 6 bases and J by 5 bases; unmatched bases: 3. The germline V gene encodes CDR1 MNHEY and CDR2 SMNVEV (reference sequence). CDR3 length equals 13 residues. The CDR3 is CASRTGGTYGYTF. CDR3 sequence (DNA): TGTGCCAGCAGGACAGGGGGCACTTATGGCTACACCTTC.

Here the CDR3 reads CASSFIDPYNEQFF. The DNA of the CDR3 is TGTGCCAGCAGCTTTATCGACCCCTACAATGAGCAGTTCTTC. The J gene is TRBJ2-1, the V gene TRBV7-8; D gene ambiguous. The CDR3 runs to 14 residues. V lost 3 bases, J lost 2 bases, and 8 bases lay in between. The germline V gene has CDR1 SGHVS and CDR2 FQNEAQ.

The genes are TRBV4-1 and TRBJ2-5; no clear D. This CDR3 has 15 amino acids. The germline V gene has CDR1 MGHRA and CDR2 YSYEKL. Between the trimmed V and J ends, which lost 0 bases and 5 bases, there was a span of 13 bases. This chain's CDR3 is CASSQELQRVETQYF. As DNA, the CDR3 is TGCGCCAGCAGCCAAGAACTGCAAAGGGTGGAGACCCAGTACTTC.

This clonotype was seen only a few times. V gene TRBV12-3 or TRBV12-4 combines with J gene TRBJ1-1; D is undetermined. The V gene lost 5 bases and the J gene lost 10 bases, with 17 bases spanning the gap. The CDR3 runs 13 residues. The CDR3 loop reads CASSRQLRAGAFF. As DNA, the CDR3 is TGTGCCAGCAGTCGCCAACTACGGGCCGGAGCTTTCTTT.

The chain links TRBV19 to TRBJ2-1; 11 bases align to TRBD2. This CDR3 has 15 residues. Germline values: CDR1 LNHDA, CDR2 SQIVND (reference sequence). V gave up 6 bases and J gave up 10 bases; unmatched junction bases: 11. The CDR3 here is CASRPGLAVHGEQFF. CDR3 DNA sequence: TGTGCCAGTAGGCCGGGACTAGCGGTCCACGGGGAGCAGTTCTTC.

This clonotype was detected a few times. V is TRBV7-9 and J is TRBJ2-7, with D perhaps matching TRBD2 (5 bases). From germline, CDR1 is SEHNR and CDR2 FQNEAQ (reference sequence). This CDR3 comprises 12 residues. The V gene lost 4 bases and the J gene lost 7 bases, with 11 bases spanning the gap. The CDR3 coding sequence is TGTGCCAGCAGCTCCCCCCGGGGTGAGCAGTACTTC. Translation gives CASSSPRGEQYF.

The rearrangement links TRBV20-1 to TRBJ2-1; 7 bases are shared with TRBD2. In germline, CDR1 is DFQATT, CDR2 SNEGSKA (reference sequence). V was clipped by 5 bases and J by 1 base; unmatched bases: 8. The CDR3 loop spans 15 amino acids. The CDR3 region is CSAPWGGSSYNEQFF. CDR3 DNA sequence: TGCAGTGCTCCCTGGGGGGGTTCTTCCTACAATGAGCAGTTCTTC.

In this sample, this clonotype turned up a few times. The chain recombines TRBV6-1 with TRBJ2-3; D is perhaps TRBD2 (5 bases). Trimming removed 2 bases at V and 2 bases at J, with 14 bases between. This CDR3 has 16 amino acids. Germline loops: CDR1 MNHNS, CDR2 SASEGT. The CDR3 loop reads CASSEPSPGTTDTQYF. CDR3 nucleotide sequence: TGTGCCAGCAGTGAACCGTCACCGGGAACCACAGATACGCAGTATTTT.